This T cell receptor (beta chain) comes out of a study of OX40 agonist ivuxolimab in advanced cancers. Study-level findings and limits: Normalized T-cell clonal expansion was also low in a subset of nonresponders.

Worth noting for this clone: The antigen is not known.

TCRdb's table, derived via immunoSEQ multiplex PCR, lists solely in-frame clones and lacks some. This sample has roughly 76,000 clones; about nine tenths occur once, and the top ten carry about 5.5%. Germline CDR1 is SGHDT and CDR2 is YYEEEE. With 4 bases clipped from V and 7 bases from J, the junction kept 2 bases outside the gene matches. The CDR3 runs to 14 residues. The sequence was obtained from an adult with an advanced solid tumor such as melanoma, head and neck, liver or kidney cancer. This specimen was CD4+ or CD8+ T cells sorted from blood, taken in a trial of the OX40 agonist ivuxolimab. The chain joins TRBV5-6 to TRBJ2-1, with 13 bases lining up with TRBD2. The chain's CDR3 is CASSLGLAGNEQFF. DNA for the CDR3: TGTGCCAGCAGCCTGGGACTAGCGGGGAATGAGCAGTTCTTC.